This TCR beta chain was recovered during a study of CD8+ T cells in alopecia areata. Study-wide context: Tofacitinib administration to treated patients was oral, at 5 to 10 mg twice daily.

Both peripheral blood and punch biopsies of lesional scalp skin were obtained from patients who had alopecia areata. Starting from PBMCs, sorting isolated CD4+ and CD8+ T cells. The CDR3 totals 11 residues. The germline gives CDR1 SQVTM, CDR2 ANQGSEA. Broader study findings: Clonality exceeded that of normal scalp in lesional scalp, most notably in alopecia totalis/universalis.

With respect to this clone: No antigen is known for it. Other nucleotide sequences in the sample specify the same CDR3.

cDNA reverse transcribed from extracted RNA served as the sequencing template. This table comes from immunoSEQ multiplex PCR, and its TCRdb copy is limited to in-frame clones, with some not included. Among 200,000 to 250,000 clones listed, about 60% were seen once. This sequence was found in a human donor with alopecia areata. The J gene is TRBJ1-2, the V gene TRBV29-1; no clear D. Sequenced here: CD4+ T cells sorted from blood, sampled at week 0. CDR3 bases: TGCAGTGTTCGACAAGGCCTCGGTGACACCTTC. Amino acid sequence: CSVRQGLGDTF.